The next 26 T cell receptor beta chains were all read from a single sample in a study of T-cell memory formation after mild COVID-19. TCRdb re-called the 5' RACE reads through MiXCR, storing one row per CDR3 protein. The sample lists hundreds of thousands of distinct CDR3 sequences, 20% seen once, with around 8% in the top ten. The sequenced sample was PBMCs or a T cell subset sorted from them (not recorded which). Every receptor here comes from an adult woman who had mild COVID-19 (a few samples of this study predate the infection). Cell type and time point are not known.

V and J are TRBV5-1 and TRBJ2-7; the D call may be TRBD1 or TRBD2 (7 bases each). Germline V lookup: CDR1 SGHRS, CDR2 YFSETQ. Trimming shortened V by 7 bases and J by 4 bases, and 24 bases separated the two germline ends. The CDR3 spans 16 residues. CDR3 bases: TGCGCCAGCTCCCATGACAGGGAGGGGAGGCGATACGAGCAGTACTTC. The encoded protein is CASSHDREGRRYEQYF.

The CDR3: CASSIPPRLPTYEQFF. CDR3 bases: TGTGCCAGTAGTATACCACCCAGACTCCCCACATACGAGCAGTTCTTC. The J gene is TRBJ2-1, the V gene TRBV19; D call uncertain. V lost 2 bases, J lost 10 bases, and 21 bases lay in between. CDR3 size: 16 residues. The germline gives CDR1 LNHDA, CDR2 SQIVND (reference sequence).

The chain recombines TRBV2 with TRBJ1-4, with no clear D. The V gene lost 7 bases and the J gene lost 0 bases, with 12 bases spanning the gap. The CDR3 is 15 residues long. Per the germline V gene, CDR1 is SNHLY and CDR2 is FYNNEI. CDR3 sequence: CASKAEVATNEKLFF. The DNA of the CDR3 is TGTGCCAGCAAGGCCGAAGTTGCAACTAATGAAAAACTGTTTTTT. The variable domain in full, with the rest retrieved from reference TRBV2 and TRBJ1-4, is EPEVTQTPSHQVTQMGQEVILRCVPISNHLYFYWYRQILGQKVEFLVSFYNNEISEKSEIFDDQFSVERPDGSNFTLKIRSTKLEDSAMYFCASKAEVATNEKLFFGSGTQLSVL.

The V gene is TRBV5-1, the J gene TRBJ1-1; no reliable D call. The V end lost 3 bases, the J end lost 1 base, and 16 bases lay between the germline ends. Germline CDR1 reads SGHRS; CDR2 reads YFSETQ. The CDR3 contains 16 residues. CDR3 protein: CASSSGDRRENTEAFF. For the CDR3, the DNA is TGCGCCAGCAGCTCCGGAGATAGACGGGAGAACACTGAAGCTTTCTTT.

The V call is TRBV14, the J call TRBJ2-7, with D possibly being TRBD2 (5 bases). Trimming cost V 4 bases and J 3 bases, with 10 bases left between them. This CDR3 has 13 residues. CDR1 SGHDN and CDR2 FVKESK come from the germline V gene. CDR3 sequence reads: CASSPSGFYEQYF. CDR3 sequence (DNA): TGTGCCAGCAGCCCCTCGGGGTTCTACGAGCAGTACTTC.

This clonotype was counted a few times. The chain has TRBV5-1 and TRBJ1-1; 7 bases are shared with TRBD1. Germline V gene lookup returns CDR1 SGHRS and CDR2 YFSETQ. Trimming cost V 3 bases and J 0 bases; bases outside gene matches: 14. The CDR3 extends over 18 amino acids. As DNA, the CDR3 is TGCGCCAGCAGCTGGGGGGACAGAGAGACTCCGATGAACACTGAAGCTTTCTTT. Translating it yields CASSWGDRETPMNTEAFF. Full variable domain (missing parts from reference TRBV5-1 and TRBJ1-1): KAGVTQTPRYLIKTRGQQVTLSCSPISGHRSVSWYQQTPGQGLQFLFEYFSETQRNKGNFPGRFSGRQFSNSRSEMNVSTLELGDSALYLCASSWGDRETPMNTEAFFGQGTRLTVV.

This clonotype appeared many times. The V call is TRBV9, the J call TRBJ1-1; the D is unclear. The germline V and J ends were trimmed by 0 bases and 1 base, with 4 bases remaining between them. Germline V lookup: CDR1 SGDLS, CDR2 YYNGEE. The CDR3 consists of 13 residues. The CDR3 sequence is CASSVEGNTEAFF. In DNA form, the CDR3 reads TGTGCCAGCAGCGTAGAGGGGAACACTGAAGCTTTCTTT.

This clonotype was counted at least ten times. The genes are TRBV29-1 and TRBJ1-5; weak D call: TRBD1 (6 bases). This CDR3 comprises 13 residues. CDR1 SQVTM and CDR2 ANQGSEA come from the germline V gene. Trimming took off 5 bases at V and 4 bases at J, with 12 bases between the two ends. CDR3 protein: CSVRDNINQPQHF. The DNA of the CDR3 is TGCAGCGTTCGGGACAACATAAATCAGCCCCAGCATTTT. Based on the CDR3 plus reference TRBV29-1 and TRBJ1-5, the full variable domain is SAVISQKPSRDICQRGTSLTIQCQVDSQVTMMFWYRQQPGQSLTLIATANQGSEATYESGFVIDKFPISRPNLTFSTLTVSNMSPEDSSIYLCSVRDNINQPQHFGDGTRLSIL.

The sample holds a few counts of this clonotype. This chain uses TRBV7-2 with TRBJ2-3; 12 positions agree with TRBD2. Germline CDR1 and CDR2: SGHTA and FQGNSA. V gave up 5 bases and J gave up 4 bases; unmatched junction bases: 13. There are 18 residues in the CDR3. CDR3 residues: CASSLTHRLAGGPDTQYF. The DNA for the CDR3 is TGTGCCAGCAGCCTAACCCACCGGCTAGCGGGAGGGCCAGATACGCAGTATTTT. Combining the CDR3 with reference TRBV7-2 and TRBJ2-3 gives the whole variable domain GAGVSQSPSNKVTEKGKDVELRCDPISGHTALYWYRQSLGQGLEFLIYFQGNSAPDKSGLPSDRFSAERTGGSVSTLTIQRTQQEDSAVYLCASSLTHRLAGGPDTQYFGPGTRLTVL.

The V gene is TRBV3-1, the J gene TRBJ1-6, with TRBD1 matching over 8 bases. This CDR3 contains 15 residues. Germline V gene sequence: CDR1 LGHDT, CDR2 YNNKEL (reference sequence). V lost 3 bases, J lost 9 bases, and 7 bases stayed unmatched. The CDR3 DNA reads TGTGCCAGCAGCCAGGACAGGGTCATCGGTTCACCCCTCCACTTT. This codes for CASSQDRVIGSPLHF.

The table lists this clonotype with many counts. V is TRBV7-8 and J is TRBJ2-1; 7 positions match TRBD1. Trimming removed 5 bases from V and 6 bases from J; junction bases left unmatched: 10. Germline CDR1 reads SGHVS; CDR2 reads FQNEAQ. The CDR3 is 15 amino acids. The CDR3 reads CASSTQTGFGNEQFF. CDR3 bases: TGTGCCAGCAGCACTCAGACAGGGTTTGGCAATGAGCAGTTCTTC.

The chain couples TRBV7-2 to TRBJ2-3; D ambiguous. The CDR3 covers 12 residues. Deletions cut 5 bases from V and 3 bases from J, with 6 bases between. CDR1 is SGHTA and CDR2 is FQGNSA in the germline V gene. DNA of the CDR3: TGTGCCAGCAGCCCGTGGACAGATACGCAGTATTTT. Amino acid sequence: CASSPWTDTQYF.

This clonotype was detected only a few times. V gene TRBV7-2 combines with J gene TRBJ2-5; 7 bases align to TRBD2. Germline V lookup: CDR1 SGHTA, CDR2 FQGNSA. Trimming removed 3 bases from V and 5 bases from J; junction bases left unmatched: 3. The CDR3 is 13 amino acids. CDR3 protein: CASSLGGMETQYF. The CDR3, as DNA: TGTGCCAGCAGCTTGGGAGGGATGGAGACCCAGTACTTC.

The rearrangement uses TRBV5-1 and TRBJ1-1, with D hard to call. V was cut by 0 bases and J by 6 bases, with 9 bases left in between. The CDR3 sequence is 13 residues long. Germline CDR1 SGHRS, CDR2 YFSETQ. CDR3 sequence (DNA): TGCGCCAGCAGCTTGGCCGGGGTACCTGAAGCTTTCTTT. It codes for CASSLAGVPEAFF. The variable domain in full, completed from reference TRBV5-1 and TRBJ1-1, reads KAGVTQTPRYLIKTRGQQVTLSCSPISGHRSVSWYQQTPGQGLQFLFEYFSETQRNKGNFPGRFSGRQFSNSRSEMNVSTLELGDSALYLCASSLAGVPEAFFGQGTRLTVV.

This chain uses TRBV6-1 with TRBJ1-2; D might be TRBD1 (5 bases). The CDR3 is made up of 15 amino acids. From germline, CDR1 is MNHNS and CDR2 SASEGT. Trimming took off 2 bases at V and 4 bases at J, with 14 bases between the two ends. This CDR3 reads CASSESPGPLYGYTF. CDR3 in DNA: TGTGCCAGCAGTGAAAGCCCGGGACCGCTCTATGGCTACACCTTC.

This clonotype was counted only a few times. The rearrangement joins TRBV3-1 to TRBJ1-6; the match to TRBD1 covers 9 bases. The ends lost 3 bases at V and 7 bases at J; junction bases unmatched: 1. The germline gives CDR1 LGHDT, CDR2 YNNKEL (reference sequence). This CDR3 spans 14 amino acids. The CDR3 here is CASSHGTGNSPLHF. CDR3 in DNA: TGTGCCAGCAGCCACGGGACAGGGAATTCACCCCTCCACTTT.

This clonotype was detected only a few times. CDR3 in DNA: TGCAGCGCCGACAGGGGCACAGATACGCAGTATTTT. As protein: CSADRGTDTQYF. This chain uses TRBV29-1 with TRBJ2-3, with 7 bases matching TRBD1. This CDR3 is built from 12 residues. V lost 7 bases to trimming and J lost 1 base; unmatched junction nucleotides: 2. Per germline, CDR1 SQVTM and CDR2 ANQGSEA.

This rearrangement joins TRBV19 to TRBJ1-5; D might be TRBD1 (5 bases). Germline CDR1 LNHDA, CDR2 SQIVND (reference sequence). V was trimmed by 7 bases and J by 6 bases, leaving 16 bases between them. This CDR3 contains 14 residues. The CDR3 DNA is TGTGCCAGTAACCAAAGGGGAGGCGTTCAGCCCCAGCATTTT. Translated: CASNQRGGVQPQHF.

This clonotype was counted between two and nine times. The chain carries TRBV18 and TRBJ2-3; D remains unclear. V gave up 3 bases and J gave up 2 bases, with 12 bases separating them. The CDR3 runs 15 residues. The germline V gene has CDR1 KGHSH and CDR2 LQKENI. The chain's CDR3 is CASSPLIAVTDTQYF. CDR3 DNA sequence: TGTGCCAGCTCACCGCTTATTGCAGTCACAGATACGCAGTATTTT.

This clonotype has only a few counts. The chain couples TRBV7-9 to TRBJ2-2; the match to TRBD1 covers 8 bases. Germline CDR1 reads SEHNR; CDR2 reads FQNEAQ (reference sequence). Germline trimming cut 4 bases from V and 6 bases from J; bases unmatched to any gene: 13. This CDR3 spans 17 amino acids. The CDR3 is CASSSSDRAYGAGELFF. The CDR3 DNA reads TGTGCCAGCAGCTCCTCGGACAGGGCCTATGGGGCCGGGGAGCTGTTTTTT.

This sequence joins TRBV20-1 and TRBJ1-5; D is perhaps TRBD1 (5 bases). V was trimmed by 4 bases and J by 9 bases, leaving 16 bases between them. In germline, CDR1 is DFQATT, CDR2 SNEGSKA (reference sequence). CDR3 size: 13 residues. The CDR3 is CSAKDTIAGPQHF. In DNA, the CDR3 is TGCAGTGCTAAGGACACCATTGCAGGGCCCCAGCATTTT.

This clonotype turned up a few times. This chain connects TRBV20-1 to TRBJ2-3; the match to TRBD2 covers 10 bases. The CDR3 consists of 15 residues. With V trimmed by 6 bases and J by 2 bases, 8 bases remained unmatched. Germline V lookup: CDR1 DFQATT, CDR2 SNEGSKA (reference sequence). CDR3 sequence (DNA): TGCAGTGCGTGGGTTGGACTAGCGGACACAGATACGCAGTATTTT. Translated, it gives CSAWVGLADTDTQYF.

This clonotype was detected only a few times. The chain is built from TRBV12-3 or TRBV12-4 and TRBJ2-7; a possible D gene is TRBD1 (6 bases). Trimming removed 2 bases from V and 2 bases from J, with 10 bases in between. This CDR3 spans 14 amino acids. Here the CDR3 reads CASSLRYRAYEQYF. In DNA, the CDR3 is TGTGCCAGCAGTTTAAGGTACAGGGCCTACGAGCAGTACTTC.

This rearrangement joins TRBV9 to TRBJ2-3; a weak D match, TRBD1 (6 bases). Germline values: CDR1 SGDLS, CDR2 YYNGEE. V dropped 0 bases and J dropped 0 bases, with 11 bases sitting between them. The CDR3 is made up of 16 amino acids. The CDR3 is CASSVVGTSSTDTQYF. The CDR3 bases are TGTGCCAGCAGCGTAGTGGGGACATCTAGCACAGATACGCAGTATTTT.

The chain uses TRBV29-1 and TRBJ1-5; TRBD1 matches at 8 bases. In germline, CDR1 is SQVTM, CDR2 ANQGSEA. The CDR3 covers 13 residues. V lost 6 bases to trimming and J lost 5 bases; unmatched junction nucleotides: 6. The CDR3 region is CSVAAGGDQPQHF. The CDR3 DNA sequence: TGCAGCGTCGCTGCAGGGGGCGATCAGCCCCAGCATTTT.

This clonotype showed up just a few times. The chain employs TRBV9 and TRBJ2-1; 9 positions match TRBD2. V trimming: 3 bases; J trimming: 5 bases; junction bases outside the gene matches: 6. Looked up from germline, CDR1 is SGDLS and CDR2 is YYNGEE. CDR3 length equals 15 residues. The CDR3 sequence is CASSGLQRGDNEQFF. The CDR3 DNA is TGTGCCAGCAGCGGCCTCCAGCGGGGGGACAATGAGCAGTTCTTC.